This TCR beta chain was sequenced during a study of T-cell reconstitution after alpha-beta-depleted transplantation in children (dated by TCRdb to 2016 to 2018). Study-level background: Using TCR repertoire profiling, the study followed T-cell immune reconstitution in a quantitative way in children after TCRalphabeta/CD19-depleted allogeneic hematopoietic cell transplantation. Overall results and qualifications from the work: Hyperexpanded clone frequencies declined over subsequent months; after one year, T-cell counts and TCRbeta diversity were mostly attributed to newly produced T cells. About two months after transplant, the apparently early recovery of alphabetaT-cell counts reportedly depended on just several hundred clones that had expanded rapidly and came from non-depleted graft cells. In some patients, high TCRbeta diversity at day 60 was attributed to recipient T cells and intrathymic progenitors that had survived conditioning.

The CDR3 goes from the cysteine to the phenylalanine over 12 residues. Only the CDR3 region is kept as DNA, spanning 36 bases read in frame from base 1. Taken from the germline V gene (reference sequence), the CDR1 and CDR2 loops are DFQATT and SNEGSKA. V is pared back by 6 bases and J by 7 bases, with 16 bases lying between the germline termini. Explained via the paper, the treatment or condition label denotes: allogeneic hematopoietic cell transplantation with graft depleted of TCRalphabeta T cells and CD19 B cells. The transplant recipients were children given TCRalphabeta/CD19-depleted allogeneic hematopoietic cell grafts. The sample holds many counts of this clonotype. The clone's antigen remains unknown. No per-base quality is available; no much larger clone lies one base away. The library was prepared using PCR. The sequencing machine was an Illumina HiSeq 2500. TCR library preparation used molecular barcoding, with unique molecular identifiers applied to normalize quantification of the TCRbeta repertoire. The public reads were run again by TCRdb, first through fastp at Q25 and then through MiXCR, and only productive beta chains were kept. Entries that share a CDR3 protein sequence are merged under the most common genes and DNA. The sample table records approximately 150,000 distinct CDR3 sequences; around 8.8% of these occur just once. The ten largest clones capture 15% to 20% of the sample.

The source is a female patient aged 2-10 years who had a stem cell transplant for congenital amegakaryocytic thrombocytopenia, so the T cells may come from the graft donor. Here the sequenced sample was PBMCs, mostly from graft donor cells, taken 180 days after TCRalphabeta/CD19-depleted stem cell transplant. This chain is built from TRBV20-1 and TRBJ2-7; the D region may be TRBD1 or TRBD2, each matching 6 bases equally. The DNA sequence reads TGCAGTGCCCAGCCGGGGGCGCGTGAGCAGTACTTC. Its protein product is CSAQPGAREQYF.